A single sample is the source of the 19 T cell receptor beta chains below, sequenced in a study of T cells after yellow fever vaccination. MiXCR was run by TCRdb on the 5' RACE reads, yielding one entry per CDR3 protein. The profile shows 400,000 or so distinct CDR3 sequences, 11% of them singletons. The sequencing used PBMCs, collected on the day of the first yellow fever vaccination. These receptors were obtained from a man aged 18 to 29 who received the YFV17D yellow fever vaccine.

This clonotype was seen a handful of times. V gene TRBV7-3 combines with J gene TRBJ2-5, with TRBD2 identical over 8 bases. The J segment lost 3 bases and the V segment lost 0 bases, leaving 6 bases of the junction unmatched. The length of the CDR3 is 16 residues. From germline, CDR1 is SGHTA and CDR2 FQGTGA. The CDR3 DNA reads TGTGCCAGCAGCTTAACTGGAGCGGGGGCCGAAGAGACCCAGTACTTC. This gives the protein CASSLTGAGAEETQYF.

The V gene is TRBV4-3, the J gene TRBJ1-2; D gene ambiguous. There are 11 residues in the CDR3. Germline V gene sequence: CDR1 LGHNA, CDR2 YSLEER. V lost 3 bases, J lost 2 bases, and 1 base lay in between. The CDR3 sequence: CASSHNYGYTF. CDR3 sequence (DNA): TGCGCCAGCAGCCACAACTATGGCTACACCTTC.

This chain uses TRBV12-3 or TRBV12-4 with TRBJ2-1, with 11 bases identical to TRBD2. CDR3 length: 16 amino acids. With V trimmed by 5 bases and J by 4 bases, 7 bases remained unmatched. The CDR3 region is CASSLYSGGAYNEQFF. In DNA, the CDR3 is TGTGCCAGCAGTCTATATAGCGGGGGGGCTTACAATGAGCAGTTCTTC.

Only a few counts were recorded for this clonotype. The J gene is TRBJ2-1, the V gene TRBV5-4; TRBD2 might be the D (6 bases). Germline CDR1 is SGHNT and CDR2 is YYREEE (reference sequence). V gave up 4 bases and J gave up 4 bases, with 18 bases separating them. The CDR3 has 16 amino acids. The CDR3 here is CASSRGTPGGYNEQFF. The CDR3 DNA reads as TGTGCCAGCAGCCGGGGGACTCCTGGCGGGTACAATGAGCAGTTCTTC.

In its sample, this clonotype was seen many times. The chain joins TRBV7-2 to TRBJ1-5; D gene uncertain. V lost 5 bases and J lost 7, with 15 bases in between. CDR3 size: 14 residues. Germline V gene lookup returns CDR1 SGHTA and CDR2 FQGNSA. The CDR3 sequence: CASSPSGPGQPQHF. The CDR3 nucleotides are TGTGCCAGCAGCCCGAGTGGGCCGGGGCAGCCCCAGCATTTT.

The sample holds a few counts of this clonotype. J is TRBJ2-2 and V is TRBV24-1, with TRBD1 identical over 10 bases. There are 15 residues in the CDR3. The V and J ends lost 7 bases and 5 bases, in that order; junction bases with no gene match: 6. CDR1 and CDR2 from the germline V gene are KGHDR and SFDVKD. As DNA, the CDR3 is TGTGCCACCAGGGGGGGACAGGGGCGGACCGGGGAGCTGTTTTTT. Protein sequence: CATRGGQGRTGELFF.

Turning to this clonotype: Compared with germline, one end of the junction differs, possibly owing to a read error. V and J are TRBV4-3 and TRBJ2-6, with a tentative D call TRBD1 (5 bases). This CDR3 has 15 amino acids. In germline, CDR1 is LGHNA, CDR2 YSLEER. In nucleotides, the CDR3 is TGCGCCAGCAGCCAAGATCGTGGTGGGGCCAAAGTCCTGACTTTC. Translating it yields CASSQDRGGAKVLTF.

The chain couples TRBV12-3 or TRBV12-4 to TRBJ2-7; 9 bases map to TRBD1. The CDR3 has 15 residues. After removal of 4 bases from V and 4 bases from J, the junction contained 8 bases not matched to a gene. The CDR3 DNA reads as TGTGCCAGCAGTTCCCTCGGGACAGGGATTTACGAGCAGTACTTC. Its protein is CASSSLGTGIYEQYF.

Only a few counts were recorded for this clonotype. The gene calls are TRBV5-1 and TRBJ2-7; either TRBD1 or TRBD2 may supply D (6 bases each). Germline V gives CDR1 SGHRS, CDR2 YFSETQ. V lost 4 bases and J lost 5, with 19 bases in between. This CDR3 comprises 15 residues. This CDR3 is CASSRQGGLTDEQYF. The CDR3 nucleotides read TGCGCCAGCAGCCGACAAGGGGGGCTGACGGACGAGCAGTACTTC.

V is TRBV10-3 and J is TRBJ2-1, with D unresolved. This CDR3 is built from 11 residues. Trimming removed 6 bases at V and 7 bases at J, with 7 bases between. Germline V gives CDR1 ENHRY, CDR2 SYGVKD. Here the CDR3 reads CAISEINEQFF. In DNA form, the CDR3 reads TGTGCCATCAGCGAGATTAATGAGCAGTTCTTC.

There are a few counts of this clonotype. The gene calls are TRBV7-2 and TRBJ1-5; a weak D match, TRBD1 (5 bases). This CDR3 has 16 residues. Trimming left V 5 bases short and J 3 bases short, with 17 bases between. CDR1 is SGHTA and CDR2 is FQGNSA in the germline V gene. CDR3 region: CASSPPRVGPNQPQHF. CDR3 nucleotides: TGTGCCAGCAGCCCCCCTCGCGTGGGACCCAATCAGCCCCAGCATTTT.

The rearrangement links TRBV29-1 to TRBJ2-5; 7 nucleotides match TRBD2. The CDR3 contains 13 residues. Germline V gene data show CDR1 as SQVTM and CDR2 as ANQGSEA. The V gene end was trimmed by 6 bases and the J gene end by 2 bases; junction bases not matched to a gene: 6. CDR3 residues: CSVTGSGQETQYF. The DNA of the CDR3 is TGCAGCGTGACGGGTAGCGGGCAAGAGACCCAGTACTTC. The full variable domain, in which reference TRBV29-1 and TRBJ2-5 provide the parts outside the CDR3, is SAVISQKPSRDICQRGTSLTIQCQVDSQVTMMFWYRQQPGQSLTLIATANQGSEATYESGFVIDKFPISRPNLTFSTLTVSNMSPEDSSIYLCSVTGSGQETQYFGPGTRLLVL.

In its sample, this clonotype was seen a few times. The genes are TRBV2 and TRBJ2-3; D remains ambiguous. Trimming shortened V by 0 bases and J by 0 bases, and 7 bases separated the two germline ends. Germline assignment: CDR1 SNHLY and CDR2 FYNNEI. The CDR3 loop spans 15 amino acids. CDR3 sequence reads: CASSEALRSTDTQYF. The CDR3 bases are TGTGCCAGCAGTGAAGCGCTCAGGAGCACAGATACGCAGTATTTT. Looking up the rest from reference TRBV2 and TRBJ2-3 gives the full variable domain: EPEVTQTPSHQVTQMGQEVILRCVPISNHLYFYWYRQILGQKVEFLVSFYNNEISEKSEIFDDQFSVERPDGSNFTLKIRSTKLEDSAMYFCASSEALRSTDTQYFGPGTRLTVL.

This clonotype was observed many times. V usage is TRBV7-9 and J usage is TRBJ1-6; the D is unclear. Trimming took off 0 bases at V and 6 bases at J, with 9 bases between the two ends. Germline V gene lookup returns CDR1 SEHNR and CDR2 FQNEAQ (reference sequence). The CDR3 totals 15 residues. CDR3 sequence (DNA): TGTGCCAGCAGCTTAGCAGCAGGCTTTAATTCACCCCTCCACTTT. It yields the protein CASSLAAGFNSPLHF.

Of note for this clonotype: The junction shows a germline mismatch at one end, possibly a read error. The chain links TRBV6-4 to TRBJ2-1; TRBD2 aligns across 7 bases. The CDR3 length is 15 residues. In germline, CDR1 is MRHNA, CDR2 SNTAGT. CDR3 in DNA: TGTGCCAGCAATGACTCATCGAGCGGGGTTGCTGAGCAGTTCTTC. Translation gives CASNDSSSGVAEQFF.

The table lists this clonotype with a few counts. CDR3 in DNA: TGTGCCAGCAGCCAAGACCAAACCAACTCCGAGCAGTACGTC. This sequence encodes CASSQDQTNSEQYV. The V call is TRBV4-2, the J call TRBJ2-7, with unresolved D. The CDR3 totals 14 residues. V lost 0 bases to trimming and J lost 6 bases, with 12 bases between them. Germline V gives CDR1 LGHNA, CDR2 YNFKEQ.

This clonotype was observed a few times. The CDR3 nucleotides read TGTGCCAGCAGTTACCTGAGCGGTCCCGGCTACGAGCAGTACGTC. Its translation: CASSYLSGPGYEQYV. The chain couples TRBV6-5 to TRBJ2-7, with D possibly being TRBD2 (5 bases). CDR1 and CDR2 from the germline V gene are MNHEY and SVGAGI. This CDR3 has 15 amino acids. Trimming shortened V by 2 bases and J by 3 bases, and 14 bases separated the two germline ends.

The chain uses TRBV6-1 and TRBJ2-1; TRBD2 aligns across 9 bases. The germline V gene has CDR1 MNHNS and CDR2 SASEGT. With V trimmed by 6 bases and J by 4 bases, 10 bases remained unmatched. This CDR3 has 16 residues. Here the CDR3 reads CASSRYAGGLYNEQFF. The CDR3 coding sequence is TGTGCCAGCAGCCGGTACGCGGGGGGGCTTTACAATGAGCAGTTCTTC.

This clonotype was picked up many times. This chain connects TRBV20-1 to TRBJ1-2, with D possibly TRBD1 on 6 matching bases. The V end lost 6 bases, the J end lost 0 bases, and 14 bases lay between the germline ends. In germline, CDR1 is DFQATT, CDR2 SNEGSKA (reference sequence). The CDR3 has 14 residues. The CDR3, as DNA: TGCAGTGCCGCACAGGGAACGGCTAACTATGGCTACACCTTC. Translation gives CSAAQGTANYGYTF.